Following are 11 T cell receptor beta chains from one sample sequenced in a study of beta chain features in type 1 diabetes. General observations from the study: Moderate but significant shortening of TCRB CDR3s was recorded in all four CD4+ subsets from Type 1 diabetes patients.

These receptors' targets are unknown. Sequenced material consisted of expressed TCRB transcripts (all of the isolated RNA was reverse transcribed). Measured with immunoSEQ multiplex PCR; TCRdb has only the in-frame clones, and not every one. The sample holds around 260,000 clones, roughly 22% seen once. The specimen was naive CD4+ T cells from blood. These receptors were collected from a woman between 35 and 50 years old with type 1 diabetes.

This chain connects TRBV4-3 to TRBJ2-6, with a tentative D call TRBD1 (6 bases). This CDR3 is built from 16 residues. The germline V gene has CDR1 LGHNA and CDR2 YSLEER. V shed 3 bases and J shed 2 bases, with 11 bases lying between them. CDR3 sequence: CASSQENRAGANVLTF. For the CDR3, the DNA is TGCGCCAGCAGCCAGGAAAACAGGGCTGGGGCCAACGTCCTGACTTTC.

This clone was detected only once. The V call is TRBV18, the J call TRBJ2-1; 7 bases align to TRBD2. The CDR3 spans 16 residues. Germline V gene data show CDR1 as KGHSH and CDR2 as LQKENI. J gave up 6 bases and V 0 bases, and 8 bases lay outside the gene matches. The CDR3 loop is CASSPPPAGASNEQFF. In nucleotides, the CDR3 is TGTGCCAGCTCACCACCGCCCGCGGGAGCTTCCAATGAGCAGTTCTTC. The entire variable domain, with the rest obtained from reference TRBV18 and TRBJ2-1, is as follows: NAGVMQNPRHLVRRRGQEARLRCSPMKGHSHVYWYRQLPEEGLKFMVYLQKENIIDESGMPKERFSAEFPKEGPSILRIQQVVRGDSAAYFCASSPPPAGASNEQFFGPGTRLTVL.

V and J are TRBV9 and TRBJ2-3; D is possibly TRBD1 (8 bases). Trimming pared 3 bases from V and 2 bases from J, leaving 16 bases between. This CDR3 has 16 residues. CDR1 and CDR2 from the germline V gene are SGDLS and YYNGEE. As DNA, the CDR3 is TGTGCCAGCAGCGCAGGGGGCGGGGGAAACACAGATACGCAGTATTTT. Translating gives CASSAGGGGNTDTQYF.

The sample holds a few counts of this clone. The rearrangement uses TRBV9 and TRBJ2-2, with 8 bases matching TRBD1. V was clipped by 2 bases and J by 4 bases; unmatched bases: 7. The CDR3 is 16 amino acids. CDR1 is SGDLS and CDR2 is YYNGEE in the germline V gene. The CDR3 nucleotides read TGTGCCAGCAGCGTCCAGGGGGCGCGGGGCACCGGGGAGCTGTTTTTT. This sequence encodes CASSVQGARGTGELFF.

V gene TRBV5-6 combines with J gene TRBJ2-7, with 7 nucleotides matching TRBD1. The CDR3 has 14 amino acids. V trimming: 4 bases; J trimming: 0 bases; junction bases outside the gene matches: 4. The germline CDR1 and CDR2 sequences are SGHDT and YYEEEE. CDR3 protein: CASSMGQPSYEQYF. The DNA of the CDR3 is TGTGCCAGCAGCATGGGACAGCCCTCCTACGAGCAGTACTTC.

This clone has more than one count but fewer than ten. This sequence joins TRBV25-1 and TRBJ1-6; D gene uncertain. The CDR3 runs 15 residues. The germline V gene encodes CDR1 MGHDK and CDR2 SYGVNS. V lost 3 bases, J lost 7 bases, and 13 bases lay in between. CDR3 sequence (DNA): TGTGCCAGCAGTGACCCCCGGGTCTCCAATTCACCCCTCCACTTT. This gives the protein CASSDPRVSNSPLHF.

The sample holds a few counts of this clone. This sequence joins TRBV7-9 and TRBJ1-2; 9 bases are a match to TRBD1. Trimming at V came to 2 bases and at J to 9 bases, leaving 13 bases not matched to a gene. This CDR3 is 16 amino acids long. Germline CDR1 is SEHNR and CDR2 is FQNEAQ (reference sequence). The CDR3 here is CASSLPGQGLPMRYTF. The CDR3 DNA reads as TGTGCCAGCAGCTTACCGGGACAGGGCCTCCCTATGCGCTACACCTTC. The variable domain in full, with the rest retrieved from reference TRBV7-9 and TRBJ1-2, is DTGVSQNPRHKITKRGQNVTFRCDPISEHNRLYWYRQTLGQGPEFLTYFQNEAQLEKSRLLSDRFSAERPKGSFSTLEIQRTEQGDSAMYLCASSLPGQGLPMRYTFGSGTRLTVV.

The chain combines TRBV6-5 with TRBJ1-1, with D perhaps TRBD1 (5 bases). Germline CDR1 is MNHEY and CDR2 is SVGAGI. This CDR3 is 14 amino acids long. V shed 4 bases and J shed 0 bases, with 9 bases lying between them. CDR3: CASSSTAVNTEAFF. DNA for the CDR3: TGTGCCAGCAGTTCGACAGCCGTGAACACTGAAGCTTTCTTT.

This clone was observed a few times. Other DNA sequences in the same sample also yield this CDR3. This chain uses TRBV7-2 with TRBJ1-5, with TRBD1 identical over 8 bases. The trim removed 4 bases at V and 5 bases at J, leaving 4 bases unmatched. The germline V gene has CDR1 SGHTA and CDR2 FQGNSA. The CDR3 is made up of 14 amino acids. The CDR3 DNA sequence: TGTGCCAGCAGCTCCGGACAGGGAGATCAGCCCCAGCATTTT. Amino acid sequence: CASSSGQGDQPQHF.

The chain couples TRBV27 to TRBJ1-2; TRBD1 aligns across 8 bases. Trimming at V came to 4 bases and at J to 7 bases, leaving 5 bases not matched to a gene. The CDR3 has 13 amino acids. Germline values: CDR1 MNHEY, CDR2 SMNVEV (reference sequence). The CDR3, as DNA: TGTGCCAGCAGTTCGCGCAGGGGGCTTGGCTACACCTTC. Protein: CASSSRRGLGYTF.

The CDR3: CASSLGPPSYEQYF. CDR3 sequence (DNA): TGTGCCAGCAGTCTCGGTCCTCCGTCCTACGAGCAGTACTTC. The chain employs TRBV28 and TRBJ2-7; D ambiguous. Germline lookup yields CDR1 MDHEN and CDR2 SYDVKM. CDR3 length equals 14 residues. The V gene lost 5 bases and the J gene lost 1 base, with 12 bases spanning the gap.